This T cell receptor (beta chain) derives from a study of response to subunit inactivated influenza vaccine. In the case of this clonotype: The antigen is not known.

General study findings and limits: Each seasonal flu vaccination may recruit only limited new T cells, authors suggested.

This CDR3 is 17 amino acids long. Germline CDR1 is SGHAT and CDR2 is FQNNGV. V was trimmed by 0 bases and J by 4 bases, leaving 18 bases between them. TCRdb re-derived calls from the RT-PCR reads in MiXCR, one entry per CDR3 protein. The sample contains some 500,000 distinct CDR3 sequences, about 25% of which appear only once. Material: CD4+ T cells sorted from PBMCs, obtained less than 6 days after vaccination. The V call is TRBV11-2, the J call TRBJ1-2; D is unclear. This TCR was sampled from a man in his fifties or sixties who received an inactivated influenza vaccine. CDR3 coding DNA: TGTGCCAGCAGCTTAGAGACTCGTGCTTCAAGCCCCTATGGCTACACCTTC. It translates to CASSLETRASSPYGYTF.